The clone carrying this T cell receptor beta chain appeared many times. The antigen remains undetermined. The data originate from a study of spatial heterogeneity in lung cancer. Points from the study as a whole: Compared with follow-up, resection was when ubiquitous expanded tumor TCRs appeared in blood more.

The V end lost 5 bases, the J end lost 7 bases, and 11 bases lay between the germline ends. The CDR3 consists of 12 residues. Germline V gene sequence: CDR1 SEHNR, CDR2 FQNEAQ (reference sequence). As for time point: sample taken at primary tumor resection. Tumor, nontumor lung or frozen PBMC supplied whole RNA that was sequenced unsorted. TCRdb called the 5' RACE reads again in MiXCR, with one record for every CDR3 protein. The data hold some 34,000 distinct CDR3 sequences, with less than 9% observed a single time. The V call is TRBV7-9, the J call TRBJ2-5, with D possibly TRBD2 on 6 matching bases. The source of this sequence is a female donor with early-stage non-small cell lung cancer. The sequences come from PBMCs, collected at surgery. Here the CDR3 reads CASSRDSGTQYF. As DNA, the CDR3 is TGTGCCAGCAGCAGGGACTCGGGGACCCAGTACTTC. Full variable domain (remainder filled in from reference TRBV7-9 and TRBJ2-5): DTGVSQNPRHKITKRGQNVTFRCDPISEHNRLYWYRQTLGQGPEFLTYFQNEAQLEKSRLLSDRFSAERPKGSFSTLEIQRTEQGDSAMYLCASSRDSGTQYFGPGTRLLVL.